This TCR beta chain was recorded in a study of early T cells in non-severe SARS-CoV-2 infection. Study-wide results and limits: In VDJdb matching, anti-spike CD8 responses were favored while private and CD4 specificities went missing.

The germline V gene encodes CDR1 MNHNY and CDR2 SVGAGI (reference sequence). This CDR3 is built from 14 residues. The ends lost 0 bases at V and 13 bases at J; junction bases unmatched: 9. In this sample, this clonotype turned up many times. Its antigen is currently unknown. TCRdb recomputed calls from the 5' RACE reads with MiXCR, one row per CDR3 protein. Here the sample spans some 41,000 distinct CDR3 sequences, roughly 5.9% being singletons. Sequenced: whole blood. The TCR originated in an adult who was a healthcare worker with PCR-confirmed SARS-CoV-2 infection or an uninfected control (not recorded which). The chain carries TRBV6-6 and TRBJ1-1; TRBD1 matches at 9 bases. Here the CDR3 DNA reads TGTGCCAGCAGTTACTCGACTGGGACAGGGACGGTTTTCTTT. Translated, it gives CASSYSTGTGTVFF.